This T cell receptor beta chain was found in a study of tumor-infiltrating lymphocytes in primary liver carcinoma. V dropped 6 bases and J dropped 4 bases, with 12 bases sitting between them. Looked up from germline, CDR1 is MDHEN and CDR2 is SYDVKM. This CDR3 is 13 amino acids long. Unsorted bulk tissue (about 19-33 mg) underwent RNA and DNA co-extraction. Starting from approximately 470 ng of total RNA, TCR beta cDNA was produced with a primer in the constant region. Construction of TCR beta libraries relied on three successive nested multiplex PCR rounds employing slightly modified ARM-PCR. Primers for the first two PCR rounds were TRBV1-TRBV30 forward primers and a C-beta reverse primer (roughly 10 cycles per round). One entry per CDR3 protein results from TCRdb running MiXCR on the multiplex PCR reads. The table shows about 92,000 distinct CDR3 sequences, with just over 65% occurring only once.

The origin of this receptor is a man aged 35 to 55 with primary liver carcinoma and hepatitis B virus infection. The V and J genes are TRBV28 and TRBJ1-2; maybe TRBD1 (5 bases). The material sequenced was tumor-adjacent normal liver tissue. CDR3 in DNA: TGTGCCAGCAGGACAGAGGGTCCCTATGGCTACACCTTC. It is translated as CASRTEGPYGYTF.